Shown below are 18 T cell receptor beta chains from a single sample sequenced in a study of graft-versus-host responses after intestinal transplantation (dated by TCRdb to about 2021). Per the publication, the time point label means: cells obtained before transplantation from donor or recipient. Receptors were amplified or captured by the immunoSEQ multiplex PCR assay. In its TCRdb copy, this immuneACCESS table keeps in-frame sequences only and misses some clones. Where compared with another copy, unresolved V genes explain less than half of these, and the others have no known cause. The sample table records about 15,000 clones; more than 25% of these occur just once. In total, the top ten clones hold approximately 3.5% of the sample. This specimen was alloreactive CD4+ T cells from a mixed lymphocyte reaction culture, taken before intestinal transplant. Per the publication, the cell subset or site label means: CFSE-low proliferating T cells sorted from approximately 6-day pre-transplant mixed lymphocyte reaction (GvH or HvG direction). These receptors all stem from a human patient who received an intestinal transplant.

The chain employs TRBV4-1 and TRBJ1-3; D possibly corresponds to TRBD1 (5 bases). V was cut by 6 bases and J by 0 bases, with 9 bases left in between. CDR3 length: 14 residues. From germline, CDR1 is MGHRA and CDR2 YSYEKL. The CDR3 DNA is TGCGCCAGCAGTTCAGGGTTCTCTGGAAACACCATATATTTT. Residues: CASSSGFSGNTIYF.

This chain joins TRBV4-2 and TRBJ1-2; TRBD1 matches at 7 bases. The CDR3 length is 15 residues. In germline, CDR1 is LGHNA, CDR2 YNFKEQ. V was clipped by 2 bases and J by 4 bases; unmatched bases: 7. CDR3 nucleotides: TGTGCCAGCAGCCAAAACAGGGGCCAGGGCTATGGCTACACCTTC. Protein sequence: CASSQNRGQGYGYTF.

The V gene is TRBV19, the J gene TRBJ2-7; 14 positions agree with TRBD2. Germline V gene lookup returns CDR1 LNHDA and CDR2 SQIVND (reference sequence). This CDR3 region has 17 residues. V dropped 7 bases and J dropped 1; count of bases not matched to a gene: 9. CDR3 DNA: TGTGCCAGTACCCCCCCCCGACTAGCGGGAGGGTCCTACGAGCAGTACTTC. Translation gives CASTPPRLAGGSYEQYF.

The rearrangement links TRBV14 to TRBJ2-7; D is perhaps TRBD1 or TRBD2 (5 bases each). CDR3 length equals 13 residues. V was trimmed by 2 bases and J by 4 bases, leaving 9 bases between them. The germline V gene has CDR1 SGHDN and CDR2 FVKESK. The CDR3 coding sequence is TGTGCCAGCAGCCAACGTGGGGGATACGAGCAGTACTTC. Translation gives CASSQRGGYEQYF. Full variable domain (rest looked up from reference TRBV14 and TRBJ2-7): EAGVTQFPSHSVIEKGQTVTLRCDPISGHDNLYWYRRVMGKEIKFLLHFVKESKQDESGMPNNRFLAERTGGTYSTLKVQPAELEDSGVYFCASSQRGGYEQYFGPGTRLTVT.

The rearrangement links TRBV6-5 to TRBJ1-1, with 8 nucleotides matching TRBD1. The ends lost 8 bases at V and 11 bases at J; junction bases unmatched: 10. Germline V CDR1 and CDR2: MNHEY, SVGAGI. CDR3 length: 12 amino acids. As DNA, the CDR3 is TGTGCCAGCCTCGGACAGGGAGCTTCGGCTTTCTTT. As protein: CASLGQGASAFF.

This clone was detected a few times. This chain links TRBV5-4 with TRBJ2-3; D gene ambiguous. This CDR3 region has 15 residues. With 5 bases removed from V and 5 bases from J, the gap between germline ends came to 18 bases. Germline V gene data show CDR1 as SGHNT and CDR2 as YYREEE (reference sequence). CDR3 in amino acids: CASSIQPGRGDTQYF. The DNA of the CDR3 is TGTGCCAGCAGTATACAGCCTGGGCGTGGAGATACGCAGTATTTT.

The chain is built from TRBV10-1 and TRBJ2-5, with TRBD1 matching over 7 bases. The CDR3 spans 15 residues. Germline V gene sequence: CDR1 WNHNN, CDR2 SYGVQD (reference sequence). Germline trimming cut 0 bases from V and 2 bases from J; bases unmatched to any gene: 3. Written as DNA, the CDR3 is TGCGCCAGCAGTGAGTCGGGCAGGGGGCAAGAGACCCAGTACTTC. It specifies CASSESGRGQETQYF.

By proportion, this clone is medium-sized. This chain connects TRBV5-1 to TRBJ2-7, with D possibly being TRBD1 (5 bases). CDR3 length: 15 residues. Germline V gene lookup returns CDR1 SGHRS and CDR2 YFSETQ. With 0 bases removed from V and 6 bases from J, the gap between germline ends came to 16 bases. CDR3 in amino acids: CASSLGRQLGREQYF. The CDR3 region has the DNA TGCGCCAGCAGCTTGGGGAGACAGTTGGGGCGCGAGCAGTACTTC. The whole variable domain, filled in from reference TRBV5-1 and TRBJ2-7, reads KAGVTQTPRYLIKTRGQQVTLSCSPISGHRSVSWYQQTPGQGLQFLFEYFSETQRNKGNFPGRFSGRQFSNSRSEMNVSTLELGDSALYLCASSLGRQLGREQYFGPGTRLTVT.

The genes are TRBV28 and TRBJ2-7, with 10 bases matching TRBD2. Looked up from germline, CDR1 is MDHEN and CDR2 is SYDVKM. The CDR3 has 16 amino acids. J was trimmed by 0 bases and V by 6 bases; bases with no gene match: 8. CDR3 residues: CASSPYSGRSSYEQYF. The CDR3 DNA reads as TGTGCCAGCAGCCCTTATAGCGGGAGGAGCTCCTACGAGCAGTACTTC.

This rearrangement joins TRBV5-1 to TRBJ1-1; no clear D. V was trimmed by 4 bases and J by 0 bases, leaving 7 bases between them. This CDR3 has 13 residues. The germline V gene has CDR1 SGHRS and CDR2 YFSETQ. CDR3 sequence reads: CASSLNLNTEAFF. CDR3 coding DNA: TGCGCCAGCAGCCTGAACCTGAACACTGAAGCTTTCTTT.

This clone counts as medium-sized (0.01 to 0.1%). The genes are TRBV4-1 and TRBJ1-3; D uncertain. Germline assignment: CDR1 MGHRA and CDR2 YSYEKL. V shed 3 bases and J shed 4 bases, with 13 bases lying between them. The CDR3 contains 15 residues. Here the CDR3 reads CASSHRLGTGNTIYF. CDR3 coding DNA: TGCGCCAGCAGCCATCGGTTGGGAACAGGAAACACCATATATTTT.

The CDR3 DNA reads TGTGCCAGTAGTATAAGTCTACGGGGGAGAGGGCCCCAGCATTTT. Translating it yields CASSISLRGRGPQHF. V and J are TRBV19 and TRBJ1-5; TRBD1 might be the D (5 bases). The CDR3 runs to 15 residues. The V end lost 2 bases, the J end lost 9 bases, and 17 bases lay between the germline ends. Germline assignment: CDR1 LNHDA and CDR2 SQIVND (reference sequence).

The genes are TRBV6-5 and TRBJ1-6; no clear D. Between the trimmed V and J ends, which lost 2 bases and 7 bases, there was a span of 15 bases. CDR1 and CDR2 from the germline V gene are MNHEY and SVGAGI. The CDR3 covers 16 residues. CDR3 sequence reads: CASSYPRSGANSPLHF. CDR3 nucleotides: TGTGCCAGCAGTTACCCCCGAAGTGGTGCGAATTCACCCCTCCACTTT.

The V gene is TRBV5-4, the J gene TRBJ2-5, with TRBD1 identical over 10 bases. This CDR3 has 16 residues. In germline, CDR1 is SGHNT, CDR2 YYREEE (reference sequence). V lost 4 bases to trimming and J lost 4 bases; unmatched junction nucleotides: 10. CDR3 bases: TGTGCCAGCAGCCCGCCCAACCGGGACAGGGGAGAGACCCAGTACTTC. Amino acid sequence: CASSPPNRDRGETQYF.

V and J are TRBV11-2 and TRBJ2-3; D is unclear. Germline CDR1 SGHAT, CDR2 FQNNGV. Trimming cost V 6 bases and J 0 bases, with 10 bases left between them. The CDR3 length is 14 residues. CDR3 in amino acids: CASSGGLSTDTQYF. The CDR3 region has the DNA TGTGCCAGCAGTGGCGGCCTTAGCACAGATACGCAGTATTTT.

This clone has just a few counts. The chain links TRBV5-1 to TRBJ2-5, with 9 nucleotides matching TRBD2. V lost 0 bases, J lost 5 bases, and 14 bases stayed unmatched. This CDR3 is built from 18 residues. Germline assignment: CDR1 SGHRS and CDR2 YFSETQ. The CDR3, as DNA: TGCGCCAGCAGCTTGGCCCTCTCGACTAGCGGCGCCCCCGAGACCCAGTACTTC. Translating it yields CASSLALSTSGAPETQYF.

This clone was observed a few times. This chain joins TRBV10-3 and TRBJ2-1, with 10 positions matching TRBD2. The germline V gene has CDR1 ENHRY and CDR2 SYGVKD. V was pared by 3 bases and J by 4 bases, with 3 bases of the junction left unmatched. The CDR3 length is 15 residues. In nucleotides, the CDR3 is TGTGCCATCAGTGATCAACTAGCGGGATACAATGAGCAGTTCTTC. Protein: CAISDQLAGYNEQFF.

The CDR3 DNA is TGTGCCAGCAGTTACTCGTGGGAGCCCCAGCATTTT. Translation: CASSYSWEPQHF. The V and J genes are TRBV6-6 and TRBJ1-5; no clear D gene. V gave up 0 bases and J gave up 8 bases, with 5 bases separating them. From germline, CDR1 is MNHNY and CDR2 SVGAGI (reference sequence). The CDR3 loop spans 12 amino acids.